A selection of T cell receptor beta chains follows, all from one sample in a study of a mutant IDH1 vaccine in newly diagnosed glioma. Libraries were prepared by immunoSEQ multiplex PCR; TCRdb keeps only in-frame clonotypes and omits some of them. The sample consists of roughly 16,000 clones, almost 80% of them appearing once. The sequencing used PBMCs, collected from a glioma patient treated with radiotherapy, temozolomide or both. The origin of the receptors is a man aged 35-49 years with glioma. The CDR3 runs from the conserved cysteine through the conserved F or W. A D gene is named only where the DNA matches it firmly. Some rows have no size entry. The others give once, few or many, or a class for an expanded clone.

clone_size: -
j_call: TRBJ1-3
d_call: -
v_call: TRBV2
cdr3_aa: CASSEEAGLGGAIYF
cdr3_nt: TGTGCCAGCAGTGAAGAAGCCGGCCTCGGGGGCGCCATATATTTT

clone_size: once
j_call: TRBJ2-2
d_call: -
v_call: TRBV5-4
cdr3_aa: CASSLVPEINTGELFF
cdr3_nt: TGTGCCAGCAGCCTGGTCCCCGAGATTAACACCGGGGAGCTGTTTTTT

clone_size: -
j_call: TRBJ1-4
d_call: -
v_call: TRBV19
cdr3_aa: CASRNRGESEKLFF
cdr3_nt: TGTGCCAGTAGGAACCGGGGAGAAAGCGAAAAACTGTTTTTT

clone_size: once
j_call: TRBJ2-2
d_call: -
v_call: TRBV30
cdr3_aa: CAHRRANTGELFF
cdr3_nt: TGTGCCCACCGAAGGGCGAACACCGGGGAGCTGTTTTTT

clone_size: -
j_call: TRBJ2-5
d_call: TRBD2
v_call: TRBV11-2
cdr3_aa: CASSGGEVAGAETQYF
cdr3_nt: TGTGCCAGCAGCGGGGGGGAGGTAGCGGGAGCAGAGACCCAGTACTTC

clone_size: -
j_call: TRBJ2-1
d_call: -
v_call: TRBV11-2
cdr3_aa: CASSPDQVYNEQFF
cdr3_nt: TGTGCCAGCAGCCCGGACCAGGTTTACAATGAGCAGTTCTTC

clone_size: once
j_call: TRBJ2-5
d_call: -
v_call: TRBV9
cdr3_aa: CASSVVPGVETQYF
cdr3_nt: TGTGCCAGCAGCGTAGTCCCTGGAGTAGAGACCCAGTACTTC

clone_size: -
j_call: TRBJ2-4
d_call: -
v_call: TRBV5-1
cdr3_aa: CASSLEQGLNIQYF
cdr3_nt: TGCGCCAGCAGCTTGGAACAGGGTCTCAACATTCAGTACTTC

clone_size: -
j_call: TRBJ2-1
d_call: -
v_call: TRBV10-2
cdr3_aa: CASLPPGGLNEQFF
cdr3_nt: TGCGCCAGCCTTCCCCCCGGGGGGCTCAATGAGCAGTTCTTC

clone_size: -
j_call: TRBJ2-4
d_call: TRBD1
v_call: TRBV19
cdr3_aa: CASKGQGSFQYF
cdr3_nt: TGTGCCAGTAAGGGACAGGGATCATTTCAGTACTTC

clone_size: few
j_call: TRBJ1-5
d_call: -
v_call: TRBV4-1
cdr3_aa: CASSQGLGQPQHF
cdr3_nt: TGCGCCAGCAGCCAAGGGTTGGGCCAGCCCCAGCATTTT

clone_size: -
j_call: TRBJ2-1
d_call: -
v_call: TRBV27
cdr3_aa: CASMGQGGLNNEQFF
cdr3_nt: TGTGCCAGCATGGGGCAGGGAGGCCTCAACAATGAGCAGTTCTTC

clone_size: -
j_call: TRBJ2-2
d_call: -
v_call: TRBV9
cdr3_aa: CASSVGQRTGELFF
cdr3_nt: TGTGCCAGCAGCGTCGGACAGCGCACCGGGGAGCTGTTTTTT

clone_size: -
j_call: TRBJ2-1
d_call: -
v_call: TRBV28
cdr3_aa: CASSPLTGRYNEQFF
cdr3_nt: TGTGCCAGCAGTCCCTTAACAGGGAGATACAATGAGCAGTTCTTC

clone_size: -
j_call: TRBJ2-1
d_call: -
v_call: TRBV12-5
cdr3_aa: CASGMDSYNEQFF
cdr3_nt: TGTGCTAGTGGTATGGACAGCTACAATGAGCAGTTCTTC

clone_size: few
j_call: TRBJ1-5
d_call: -
v_call: TRBV4-1
cdr3_aa: CASSQDWPINQPQHF
cdr3_nt: TGCGCCAGCAGCCAAGACTGGCCGATCAATCAGCCCCAGCATTTT

clone_size: -
j_call: TRBJ1-2
d_call: TRBD1
v_call: TRBV5-4
cdr3_aa: CASSLGDRDLYGYTF
cdr3_nt: TGTGCCAGCAGCTTGGGGGACAGGGATCTTTATGGCTACACCTTC

clone_size: once
j_call: TRBJ1-2
d_call: -
v_call: TRBV19
cdr3_aa: CASSPRRGDGYTF
cdr3_nt: TGTGCCAGTAGTCCGCGTAGGGGAGATGGCTACACCTTC

clone_size: few
j_call: TRBJ2-7
d_call: -
v_call: TRBV7-9
cdr3_aa: CASSPTASYEQYF
cdr3_nt: TGTGCCAGCAGCCCGACAGCGTCCTACGAGCAGTACTTC

clone_size: few
j_call: TRBJ2-1
d_call: TRBD2
v_call: TRBV4-3
cdr3_aa: CASSQELLAGGHEQFF
cdr3_nt: TGCGCCAGCAGCCAAGAGTTACTAGCGGGAGGTCATGAGCAGTTCTTC

clone_size: few
j_call: TRBJ1-5
d_call: -
v_call: TRBV4-3
cdr3_aa: CASSQYPRQPQHF
cdr3_nt: TGCGCCAGCAGCCAATATCCACGACAGCCCCAGCATTTT

clone_size: -
j_call: TRBJ2-7
d_call: -
v_call: TRBV4-2
cdr3_aa: CASSRTGSGEQYF
cdr3_nt: TGTGCCAGCAGCCGAACCGGCTCTGGGGAGCAGTACTTC

clone_size: -
j_call: TRBJ2-5
d_call: -
v_call: TRBV12-5
cdr3_aa: CASGLVRGPSAPETQYF
cdr3_nt: TGTGCTAGTGGTTTGGTACGCGGTCCCTCCGCCCCAGAGACCCAGTACTTC

clone_size: -
j_call: TRBJ2-3
d_call: -
v_call: TRBV5-1
cdr3_aa: CASSLGLSTDTQYF
cdr3_nt: TGCGCCAGCAGCTTGGGACTAAGCACAGATACGCAGTATTTT

clone_size: -
j_call: TRBJ1-5
d_call: -
v_call: TRBV5-1
cdr3_aa: CASSLVAGDQPQHF
cdr3_nt: TGCGCCAGCAGCTTGGTAGCGGGTGATCAGCCCCAGCATTTT

clone_size: -
j_call: TRBJ2-2
d_call: -
v_call: TRBV29-1
cdr3_aa: CSVEGRAGELFF
cdr3_nt: TGCAGCGTTGAAGGGAGGGCCGGGGAGCTGTTTTTT

clone_size: -
j_call: TRBJ2-2
d_call: TRBD2
v_call: TRBV14
cdr3_aa: CASSQLLAGLGELFF
cdr3_nt: TGTGCCAGCAGCCAATTGCTAGCGGGACTCGGGGAGCTGTTTTTT

clone_size: -
j_call: TRBJ2-5
d_call: TRBD1
v_call: TRBV7-9
cdr3_aa: CASSLGTGETQYF
cdr3_nt: TGTGCCAGCAGCCTCGGGACAGGGGAGACCCAGTACTTC

clone_size: once
j_call: TRBJ2-7
d_call: -
v_call: TRBV7-2
cdr3_aa: CASSFRGLNYEQYF
cdr3_nt: TGTGCCAGCTCCTTTCGGGGGCTTAACTACGAGCAGTACTTC

clone_size: once
j_call: TRBJ1-1
d_call: -
v_call: TRBV11-2
cdr3_aa: CASSIEPGRLNTEAFF
cdr3_nt: TGTGCCAGCAGCATTGAGCCGGGACGCTTGAACACTGAAGCTTTCTTT

clone_size: few
j_call: TRBJ1-3
d_call: TRBD1
v_call: TRBV18
cdr3_aa: CASSPGQGARGTIYF
cdr3_nt: TGTGCCAGCTCACCAGGACAGGGGGCGCGAGGCACCATATATTTT

clone_size: -
j_call: TRBJ2-1
d_call: TRBD2
v_call: TRBV7-9
cdr3_aa: CASSLFALAGGDNEQFF
cdr3_nt: TGTGCCAGCAGCTTATTTGCGCTAGCGGGAGGAGACAATGAGCAGTTCTTC

clone_size: -
j_call: TRBJ2-7
d_call: -
v_call: TRBV10-3
cdr3_aa: CAIKTEGTGREQYF
cdr3_nt: TGTGCCATCAAGACAGAGGGCACGGGACGGGAGCAGTACTTC

clone_size: -
j_call: TRBJ1-1
d_call: -
v_call: TRBV29-1
cdr3_aa: CSMTPLNTEAFF
cdr3_nt: TGCAGCATGACACCGCTGAACACTGAAGCTTTCTTT

clone_size: -
j_call: TRBJ2-1
d_call: TRBD2
v_call: TRBV27
cdr3_aa: CASSIGTSGSLNEQFF
cdr3_nt: TGTGCCAGCAGTATTGGGACTAGCGGGAGTTTAAATGAGCAGTTCTTC

clone_size: few
j_call: TRBJ1-5
d_call: -
v_call: TRBV7-2
cdr3_aa: CASSLRTSGGNQPQHF
cdr3_nt: TGTGCCAGCAGCTTAAGGACCTCGGGGGGCAATCAGCCCCAGCATTTT

clone_size: -
j_call: TRBJ2-1
d_call: -
v_call: TRBV5-4
cdr3_aa: CASRGRGGAEAYNEQFF
cdr3_nt: TGTGCCAGCAGGGGCCGAGGGGGGGCGGAAGCATACAATGAGCAGTTCTTC